Sequencing of this T cell receptor beta chain was carried out in a study of blood T cells in healthy people across ages. As for the study in general: Using template switching, researchers captured about one barcoded beta molecule for each two T cells.

Primed by a sample-barcoded 5' primer and a J-beta primer mix, a second PCR proceeded for 7 to 11 cycles. Each CDR3 protein gets one entry after TCRdb re-called the 5' RACE reads with MiXCR. Of about 800,000 distinct CDR3 sequences in the sample, 58% were seen once. Germline V gives CDR1 MNHEY, CDR2 SMNVEV (reference sequence). J lost 7 bases, V lost 8 bases, and 5 bases had no gene match. There are 12 residues in the CDR3. Extraction of total RNA produced a minimum of 5.5 micrograms from each sample. V gene TRBV27 combines with J gene TRBJ1-2; 9 bases agree with TRBD1. Sample: blood. This clonotype was obtained from a man younger than 40 in good health. CDR3 DNA: TGTGCCAGCGGGACAGGGAGTGGTGGCTACACCTTC. This encodes CASGTGSGGYTF.